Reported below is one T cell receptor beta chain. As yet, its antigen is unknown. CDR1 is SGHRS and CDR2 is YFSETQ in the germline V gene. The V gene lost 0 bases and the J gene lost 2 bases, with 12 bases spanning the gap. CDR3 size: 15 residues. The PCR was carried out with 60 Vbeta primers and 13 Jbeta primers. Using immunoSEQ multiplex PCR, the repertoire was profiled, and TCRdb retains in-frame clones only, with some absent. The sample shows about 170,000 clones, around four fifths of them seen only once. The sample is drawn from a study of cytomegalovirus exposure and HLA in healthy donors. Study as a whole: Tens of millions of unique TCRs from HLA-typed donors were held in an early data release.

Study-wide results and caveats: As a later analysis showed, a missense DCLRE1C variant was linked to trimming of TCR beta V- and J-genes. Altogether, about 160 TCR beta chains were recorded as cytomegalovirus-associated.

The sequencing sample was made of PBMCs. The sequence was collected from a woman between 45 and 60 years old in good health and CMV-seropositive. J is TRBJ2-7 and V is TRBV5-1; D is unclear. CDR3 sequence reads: CASSLVGSSTYEQYF. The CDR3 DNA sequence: TGCGCCAGCAGCTTGGTTGGCAGTTCGACCTACGAGCAGTACTTC.